Sequencing of this TCR beta chain was carried out in a study of regulatory T cells. Germline CDR1 and CDR2: MDHEN and SYDVKM. V was shortened by 3 bases and J by 0 bases, with 13 bases between the two germline ends. This CDR3 is 16 amino acids long. Patients, 2 to 39 years old, had expanded memory T-cell proportions. The PCR used 52 TRBV and 13 TRBJ primers. The method was immunoSEQ multiplex PCR; TCRdb's version includes in-frame clones alone and lacks a portion of them. The data show 20,000 to 25,000 clones, 93% seen once. The clonotype comes from a child under 10 years old with CD3G deficiency. The sample taken for sequencing was CD8+ T cells sorted from blood. The rearrangement joins TRBV28 to TRBJ2-3; D not certain. This CDR3 reads CASSFGYIASTDTQYF. CDR3 DNA: TGTGCCAGCAGTTTCGGATACATCGCTAGCACAGATACGCAGTATTTT.